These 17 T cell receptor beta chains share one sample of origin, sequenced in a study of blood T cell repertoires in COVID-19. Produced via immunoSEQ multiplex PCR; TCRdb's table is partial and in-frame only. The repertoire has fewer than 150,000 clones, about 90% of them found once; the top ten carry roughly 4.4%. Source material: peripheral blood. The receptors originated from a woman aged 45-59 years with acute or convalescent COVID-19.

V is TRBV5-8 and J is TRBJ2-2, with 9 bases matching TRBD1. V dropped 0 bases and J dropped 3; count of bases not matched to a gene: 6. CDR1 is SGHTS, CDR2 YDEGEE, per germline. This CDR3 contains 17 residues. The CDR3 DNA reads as TGTGCCAGCAGCTTGGGCTGGACAGGGGTCGACACCGGGGAGCTGTTTTTT. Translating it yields CASSLGWTGVDTGELFF.

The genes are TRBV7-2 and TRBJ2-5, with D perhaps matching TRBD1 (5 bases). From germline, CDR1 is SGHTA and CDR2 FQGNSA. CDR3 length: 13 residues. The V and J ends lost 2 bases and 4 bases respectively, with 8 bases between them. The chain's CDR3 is CASSLQGRETQYF. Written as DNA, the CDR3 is TGTGCCAGCAGCTTACAGGGTCGAGAGACCCAGTACTTC.

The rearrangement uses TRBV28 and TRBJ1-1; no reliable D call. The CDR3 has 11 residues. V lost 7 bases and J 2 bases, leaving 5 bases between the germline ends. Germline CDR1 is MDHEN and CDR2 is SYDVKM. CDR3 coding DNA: TGTGCCAGCACGAGAAACACTGAAGCTTTCTTT. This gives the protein CASTRNTEAFF.

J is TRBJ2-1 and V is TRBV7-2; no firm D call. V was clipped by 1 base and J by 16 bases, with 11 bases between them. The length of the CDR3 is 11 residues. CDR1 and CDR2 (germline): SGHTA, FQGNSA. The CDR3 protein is CASSLGGPVFF. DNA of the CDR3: TGTGCCAGCAGCTTAGGCGGTCCGGTTTTCTTC.

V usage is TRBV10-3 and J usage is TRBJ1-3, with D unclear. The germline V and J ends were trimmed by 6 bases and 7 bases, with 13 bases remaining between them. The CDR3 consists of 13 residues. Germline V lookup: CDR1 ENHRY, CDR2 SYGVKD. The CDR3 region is CAIRLDSVNTIYF. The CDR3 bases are TGTGCCATCAGATTAGATTCGGTGAACACCATATATTTT.

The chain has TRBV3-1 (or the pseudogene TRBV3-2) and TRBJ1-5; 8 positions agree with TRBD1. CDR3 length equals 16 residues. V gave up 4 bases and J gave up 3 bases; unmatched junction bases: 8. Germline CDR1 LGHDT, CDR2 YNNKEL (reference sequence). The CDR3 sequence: CASSPSMDRDNQPQHF. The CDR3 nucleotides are TGTGCCAGCAGCCCCTCGATGGACAGGGACAATCAGCCCCAGCATTTT.

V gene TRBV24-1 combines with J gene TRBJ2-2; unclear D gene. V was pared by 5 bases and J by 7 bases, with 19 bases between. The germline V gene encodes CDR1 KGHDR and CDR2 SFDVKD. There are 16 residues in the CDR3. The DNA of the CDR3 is TGTGCCACCAGTGTTCAGGAACCTACCCTCCACGGGGAGCTGTTTTTT. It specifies CATSVQEPTLHGELFF.

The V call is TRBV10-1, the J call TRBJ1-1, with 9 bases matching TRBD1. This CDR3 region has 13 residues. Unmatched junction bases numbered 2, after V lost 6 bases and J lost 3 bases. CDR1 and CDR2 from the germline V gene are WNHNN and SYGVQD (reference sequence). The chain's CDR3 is CASRRTGDTEAFF. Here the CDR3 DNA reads TGCGCCAGCAGGAGGACAGGGGACACTGAAGCTTTCTTT.

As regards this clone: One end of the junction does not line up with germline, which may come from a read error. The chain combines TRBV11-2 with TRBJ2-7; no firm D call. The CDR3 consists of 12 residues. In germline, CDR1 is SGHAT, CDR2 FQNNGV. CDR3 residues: CASSLGAREQYF. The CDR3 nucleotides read TGTGCCAGCAGTTTAGGAGCGAGGGAGCAGTACTTC.

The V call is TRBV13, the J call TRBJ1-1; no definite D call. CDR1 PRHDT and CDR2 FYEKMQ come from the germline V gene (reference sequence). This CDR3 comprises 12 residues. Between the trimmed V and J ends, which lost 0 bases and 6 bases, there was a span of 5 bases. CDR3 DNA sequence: TGTGCCAGCAGCTTAGGCCCAGCTGAAGCTTTCTTT. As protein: CASSLGPAEAFF.

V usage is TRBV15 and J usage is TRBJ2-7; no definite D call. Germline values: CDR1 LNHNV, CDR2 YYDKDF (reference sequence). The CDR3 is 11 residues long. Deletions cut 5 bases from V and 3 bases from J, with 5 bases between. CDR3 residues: CATSPGYEQYF. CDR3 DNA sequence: TGTGCCACCAGCCCGGGCTACGAGCAGTACTTC.

The DNA of the CDR3 is TGTGCCAGCTCACCACTTGCGCTGGGAGGCAATGAGCAGTTCTTC. It translates to CASSPLALGGNEQFF. J is TRBJ2-1 and V is TRBV18; a possible D gene is TRBD2 (6 bases). Looked up from germline, CDR1 is KGHSH and CDR2 is LQKENI. The CDR3 sequence is 15 residues long. Trimming cost V 1 base and J 6 bases, with 13 bases left between them.

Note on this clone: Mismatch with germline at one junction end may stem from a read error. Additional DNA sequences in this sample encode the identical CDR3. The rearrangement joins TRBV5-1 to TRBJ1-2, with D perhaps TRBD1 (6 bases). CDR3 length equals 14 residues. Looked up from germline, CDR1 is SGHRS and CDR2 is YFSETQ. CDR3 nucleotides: TGTGCCAGCAGCTTACAAGGGGGAAACTATGGCTACACCTTC. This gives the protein CASSLQGGNYGYTF.

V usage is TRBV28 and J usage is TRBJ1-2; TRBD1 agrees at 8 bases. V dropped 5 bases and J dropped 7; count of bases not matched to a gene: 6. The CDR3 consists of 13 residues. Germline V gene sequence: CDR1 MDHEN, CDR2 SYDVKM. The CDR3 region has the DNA TGTGCCAGCAGTCCATACAGGGGGGGTGGCTACACCTTC. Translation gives CASSPYRGGGYTF.

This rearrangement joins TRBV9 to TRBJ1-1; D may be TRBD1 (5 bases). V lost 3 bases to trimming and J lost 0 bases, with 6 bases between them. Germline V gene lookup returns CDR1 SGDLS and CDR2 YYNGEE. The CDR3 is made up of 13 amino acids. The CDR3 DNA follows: TGTGCCAGCAGCGGGACAATGAACACTGAAGCTTTCTTT. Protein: CASSGTMNTEAFF. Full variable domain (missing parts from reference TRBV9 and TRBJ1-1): DSGVTQTPKHLITATGQRVTLRCSPRSGDLSVYWYQQSLDQGLQFLIQYYNGEERAKGNILERFSAQQFPDLHSELNLSSLELGDSALYFCASSGTMNTEAFFGQGTRLTVV.

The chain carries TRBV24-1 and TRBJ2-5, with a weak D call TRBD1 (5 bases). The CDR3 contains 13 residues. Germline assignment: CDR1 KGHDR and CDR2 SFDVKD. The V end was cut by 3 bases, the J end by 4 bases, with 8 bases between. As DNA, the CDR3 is TGTGCCACCAGTGATCCTAGGGGAGAGACCCAGTACTTC. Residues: CATSDPRGETQYF.

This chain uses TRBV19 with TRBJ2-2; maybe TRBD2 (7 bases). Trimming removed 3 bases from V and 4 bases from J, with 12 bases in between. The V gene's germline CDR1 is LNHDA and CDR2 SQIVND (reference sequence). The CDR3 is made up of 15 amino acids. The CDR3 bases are TGTGCCAGTAGTATTGGGGAGGGGGGCACCGGGGAGCTGTTTTTT. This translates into CASSIGEGGTGELFF.